Presented here are 2 T cell receptor beta chains from one specimen sequenced in a study of OX40 agonist ivuxolimab in advanced cancers. TCRdb keeps only in-frame clones here, not all; method: immunoSEQ multiplex PCR. The sample lists just over 35,000 clones; less than 85% were seen once. The material sequenced was CD4+ or CD8+ T cells sorted from blood, taken in a trial of the OX40 agonist ivuxolimab. Receptors were obtained from an adult with an advanced solid tumor such as melanoma, head and neck, liver or kidney cancer.

The chain has TRBV7-6 and TRBJ2-5; 8 bases fit TRBD2. Per the germline V gene, CDR1 is SGHVS and CDR2 is FNYEAQ. The length of the CDR3 is 15 residues. The V gene end was trimmed by 6 bases and the J gene end by 5 bases; junction bases not matched to a gene: 11. As DNA, the CDR3 is TGTGCCAGCAGTTATGCTACTAGCGGATGGGAGACCCAGTACTTC. It specifies CASSYATSGWETQYF.

The rearrangement links TRBV13 to TRBJ1-1; D gene unclear. Deletions cut 0 bases from V and 8 bases from J, with 10 bases between. CDR1 and CDR2 from the germline V gene are PRHDT and FYEKMQ (reference sequence). The CDR3 sequence is 13 residues long. The chain's CDR3 is CASSLGSDPEAFF. CDR3 coding DNA: TGTGCCAGCAGCTTAGGGTCGGACCCCGAAGCTTTCTTT.